This T cell receptor beta chain appears in the sequencing data of a study of blood T cell repertoires in COVID-19. Worth noting for this clone: Within the sample, other DNA sequences also encode this same CDR3.

This table comes from immunoSEQ multiplex PCR, and its TCRdb copy is limited to in-frame clones, with some not included. The data show over 120,000 clones, around 89% seen once. CDR1 is SGHRS and CDR2 is YFSETQ in the germline V gene. V was clipped by 0 bases and J by 4 bases, with 8 bases between them. This CDR3 is 15 amino acids long. Sequenced material: peripheral blood. This TCR was recovered from a man aged 55 to 70 with active or convalescent COVID-19. This chain joins TRBV5-1 and TRBJ1-6, with D perhaps TRBD1 (5 bases). The CDR3 sequence: CASSLESGYNSPLHF. The CDR3 DNA reads TGCGCCAGCAGCTTGGAATCAGGGTATAATTCACCCCTCCACTTT.